Below are 10 T cell receptor beta chains sequenced from a single sample in a study of blood T cell repertoires in COVID-19. Measured with immunoSEQ multiplex PCR; TCRdb has only the in-frame clones, and not every one. The sample records tens of thousands of clones, roughly 90% being singletons. Sequencing used peripheral blood. The receptor set was obtained from a man between 60 and 75 years old with acute or convalescent COVID-19.

V usage is TRBV2 and J usage is TRBJ1-1; no definite D call. V shed 11 bases and J shed 2 bases, with 15 bases lying between them. Germline values: CDR1 SNHLY, CDR2 FYNNEI. The CDR3 extends over 13 amino acids. The CDR3 is CALTREANTEAFF. CDR3 DNA sequence: TGTGCCCTCACGAGGGAAGCTAACACTGAAGCTTTCTTT. Looking up the rest from reference TRBV2 and TRBJ1-1 gives the full variable domain: EPEVTQTPSHQVTQMGQEVILRCVPISNHLYFYWYRQILGQKVEFLVSFYNNEISEKSEIFDDQFSVERPDGSNFTLKIRSTKLEDSAMYFCALTREANTEAFFGQGTRLTVV.

The DNA of the CDR3 is TGTGCCAGCAGCCAAGAGTTTTCCAGGACTAGACAAGACAATTCACCCCTCCACTTT. Amino acid sequence: CASSQEFSRTRQDNSPLHF. V and J are TRBV4-2 and TRBJ1-6; D not certain. The length of the CDR3 is 19 residues. Trimming removed 0 bases at V and 7 bases at J, with 22 bases between. Germline-derived CDR1 and CDR2 are LGHNA and YNFKEQ.

The chain is built from TRBV5-1 and TRBJ2-3; maybe TRBD2 (6 bases). Trimming took off 4 bases at V and 2 bases at J, with 11 bases between the two ends. Germline lookup yields CDR1 SGHRS and CDR2 YFSETQ. The CDR3 runs to 14 residues. CDR3 sequence reads: CASSAQDYTDTQYF. CDR3 coding DNA: TGCGCCAGCAGCGCCCAGGACTACACAGATACGCAGTATTTT.

This clone was seen only once. The chain carries TRBV7-9 and TRBJ2-2, with 7 nucleotides matching TRBD2. V was clipped by 2 bases and J by 4 bases; unmatched bases: 16. The CDR3 is 19 amino acids. Germline V gene lookup returns CDR1 SEHNR and CDR2 FQNEAQ (reference sequence). The CDR3 protein is CASSLYQLGRGRSTGELFF. The CDR3 nucleotides read TGTGCCAGCAGCTTATATCAACTGGGGAGGGGACGAAGCACCGGGGAGCTGTTTTTT.

The chain has TRBV6-1 and TRBJ2-1, with D possibly matching TRBD1 (6 bases). The CDR3 is 17 residues long. The V and J ends lost 1 base and 3 bases respectively, with 16 bases between them. From germline, CDR1 is MNHNS and CDR2 SASEGT. The CDR3 loop reads CASSEVVVDRYYNEQFF. In DNA form, the CDR3 reads TGTGCCAGCAGTGAAGTGGTTGTGGACAGATACTACAATGAGCAGTTCTTC.

This sequence joins TRBV12-5 and TRBJ2-7; D might be TRBD2 (5 bases). This CDR3 is built from 15 residues. The germline CDR1 and CDR2 sequences are LGHNT and FRNRAP. The V and J ends lost 5 bases and 1 base respectively, with 15 bases between them. CDR3 in DNA: TGTGCTAGTGGTCTACCCTGGACGGGGTCCTACGAGCAGTACTTC. Protein product: CASGLPWTGSYEQYF. The complete variable domain, with remaining parts taken from reference TRBV12-5 and TRBJ2-7, reads DARVTQTPRHKVTEMGQEVTMRCQPILGHNTVFWYRQTMMQGLELLAYFRNRAPLDDSGMPKDRFSAEMPDATLATLKIQPSEPRDSAVYFCASGLPWTGSYEQYFGPGTRLTVT.

The chain carries TRBV11-2 and TRBJ2-7, with 8 bases that match TRBD1. Germline V gives CDR1 SGHAT, CDR2 FQNNGV. Germline trimming cut 3 bases from V and 3 bases from J; bases unmatched to any gene: 7. This CDR3 is built from 15 residues. The CDR3 DNA follows: TGTGCCAGCAGCTTTGCGGACAGGGTTATCTACGAGCAGTACTTC. Its protein is CASSFADRVIYEQYF.

The DNA of the CDR3 is TGCGCCAGCAGCCCAATAGCGGGGGGGCCGGAGACCCAGTACTTC. This encodes CASSPIAGGPETQYF. The chain is built from TRBV5-1 and TRBJ2-5; TRBD2 matches at 11 bases. Germline values: CDR1 SGHRS, CDR2 YFSETQ. V was pared by 4 bases and J by 5 bases, with 7 bases of the junction left unmatched. This CDR3 is built from 15 residues.

The chain has TRBV29-1 and TRBJ2-1, with a possible D match to TRBD1 (7 bases). The V end was cut by 7 bases, the J end by 7 bases, with 23 bases between. The CDR3 sequence is 15 residues long. Germline CDR1 reads SQVTM; CDR2 reads ANQGSEA. CDR3 nucleotide sequence: TGCAGCGCCCCCCGGGGGCAGGGGGTAGGGAATGAGCAGTTCTTC. Translation gives CSAPRGQGVGNEQFF.

The rearrangement uses TRBV6-6 and TRBJ2-1, with 10 bases aligning to TRBD2. The V gene's germline CDR1 is MNHNY and CDR2 SVGAGI (reference sequence). This CDR3 contains 15 residues. After removal of 5 bases from V and 9 bases from J, the junction contained 10 bases not matched to a gene. CDR3 DNA sequence: TGTGCCAGCAGTAAGGAACTAGCGGGGTTTGTTGAGCAGTTCTTC. Encoded protein: CASSKELAGFVEQFF.